These 8 T cell receptor beta chains were sequenced from one sample in a study of blood T cell repertoires in COVID-19. The assay was immunoSEQ multiplex PCR, and TCRdb's table has in-frame clones only and misses some. The table includes tens of thousands of clones, about 86% detected once. Sequencing was carried out using peripheral blood. The receptors shown here come from a human donor in a cohort sampled during active COVID-19.

The count of this clone is one. The V and J genes are TRBV11-2 and TRBJ2-1; 8 bases line up with TRBD2. CDR1 and CDR2 from the germline V gene are SGHAT and FQNNGV. V was pared by 5 bases and J by 12 bases, with 21 bases of the junction left unmatched. The CDR3 is 17 amino acids. The CDR3 DNA is TGTGCCAGCAGCACCCGGCCGGGACTAGACCCGAAGAACTCGCAGTTCTTC. It specifies CASSTRPGLDPKNSQFF.

As for this clone: At one of its ends the junction is not consistent with the germline gene, which may arise from a read error. This rearrangement joins TRBV5-6 to TRBJ1-2; TRBD1 matches 8 bases. CDR1 and CDR2 from the germline V gene are SGHDT and YYEEEE. The length of the CDR3 is 13 residues. The CDR3 is CASSPTGDYGYTF. CDR3 bases: TGTGCCAGCAGCCCGACAGGGGACTACGGCTACACCTTC.

The genes are TRBV7-2 and TRBJ2-1, with 8 positions matching TRBD1. Losses at the gene ends were 4 bases for V and 13 bases for J; bases not matched to a gene: 9. Germline loops: CDR1 SGHTA, CDR2 FQGNSA. The CDR3 is made up of 13 amino acids. This CDR3 is CASSSQPGQGQFF. The CDR3 bases are TGTGCCAGCAGCTCCCAACCAGGACAGGGACAGTTCTTC.

Note on this clone: Distinct nucleotide sequences in the sample also encode this CDR3. V and J are TRBV6-4 and TRBJ2-3; the D gene is possibly TRBD2 (6 bases). Germline-derived CDR1 and CDR2 are MRHNA and SNTAGT. V lost 2 bases and J lost 2, with 8 bases in between. This CDR3 spans 14 amino acids. CDR3 sequence reads: CASSDGRDTDTQYF. CDR3 in DNA: TGTGCCAGCAGTGACGGGCGGGACACAGATACGCAGTATTTT.

The chain uses TRBV27 and TRBJ2-5, with a weak D call TRBD2 (7 bases). V was cut by 7 bases and J by 5 bases, with 20 bases left in between. The CDR3 runs to 15 residues. CDR1 and CDR2 (germline): MNHEY, SMNVEV (reference sequence). The CDR3 reads CASKLLGGGMETQYF. In DNA, the CDR3 is TGTGCCAGCAAACTACTGGGGGGGGGCATGGAGACCCAGTACTTC.

The genes are TRBV6-2 or TRBV6-3 and TRBJ2-7, with TRBD2 identical over 11 bases. Germline V lookup: CDR1 MNHEY, CDR2 SVGEGT. This CDR3 region has 18 residues. With 2 bases clipped from V and 0 bases from J, the junction kept 9 bases outside the gene matches. The CDR3 DNA reads TGTGCCAGCAGTTACGGGCTAGCGGGGGGCTCGACCTCCTACGAGCAGTACTTC. Translated: CASSYGLAGGSTSYEQYF.

This clone was seen only a few times. The J gene is TRBJ2-3, the V gene TRBV1; the table assigns TRBD2, which was not confirmed against the DNA. TRBV1 is a pseudogene locus. The CDR3 has 19 residues. In DNA, the CDR3 is TGCACCAGCAGTCCCACTAGCGGGGGGTATTCGATCGGCACAGATACGCAGTATTTT. It codes for CTSSPTSGGYSIGTDTQYF.

The CDR3 loop is CASSLGTGDNSPLHF. CDR3 DNA: TGCGCCAGCAGCTTGGGGACAGGGGACAATTCACCCCTCCACTTT. The rearrangement joins TRBV5-1 to TRBJ1-6; 9 bases line up with TRBD1. There are 15 residues in the CDR3. The V gene end was trimmed by 0 bases and the J gene end by 7 bases; junction bases not matched to a gene: 2. CDR1 SGHRS and CDR2 YFSETQ come from the germline V gene.